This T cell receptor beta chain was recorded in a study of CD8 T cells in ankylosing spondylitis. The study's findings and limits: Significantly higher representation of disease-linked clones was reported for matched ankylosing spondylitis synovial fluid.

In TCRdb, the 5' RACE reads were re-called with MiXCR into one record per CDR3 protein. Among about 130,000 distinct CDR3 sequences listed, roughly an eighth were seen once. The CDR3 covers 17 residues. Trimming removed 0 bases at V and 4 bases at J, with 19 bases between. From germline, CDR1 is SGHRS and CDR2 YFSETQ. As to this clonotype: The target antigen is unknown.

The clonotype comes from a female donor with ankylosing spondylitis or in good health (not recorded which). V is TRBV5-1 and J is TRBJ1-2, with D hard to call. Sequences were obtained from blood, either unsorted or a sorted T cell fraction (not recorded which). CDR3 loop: CASSLEIATSYSYGYTF. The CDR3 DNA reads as TGCGCCAGCAGCTTGGAAATCGCGACGAGCTATAGCTATGGCTACACCTTC.